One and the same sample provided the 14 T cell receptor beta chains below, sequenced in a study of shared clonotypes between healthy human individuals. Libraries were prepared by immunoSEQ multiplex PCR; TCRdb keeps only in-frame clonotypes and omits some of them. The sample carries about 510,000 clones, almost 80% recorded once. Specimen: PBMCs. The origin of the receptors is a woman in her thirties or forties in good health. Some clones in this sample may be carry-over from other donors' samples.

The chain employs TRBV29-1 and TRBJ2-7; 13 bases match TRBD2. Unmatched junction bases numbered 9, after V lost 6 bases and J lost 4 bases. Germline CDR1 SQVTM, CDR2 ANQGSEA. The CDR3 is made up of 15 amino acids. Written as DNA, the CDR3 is TGCAGCGTCGAGGGACTAGCGGGATCTGGATACGAGCAGTACTTC. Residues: CSVEGLAGSGYEQYF.

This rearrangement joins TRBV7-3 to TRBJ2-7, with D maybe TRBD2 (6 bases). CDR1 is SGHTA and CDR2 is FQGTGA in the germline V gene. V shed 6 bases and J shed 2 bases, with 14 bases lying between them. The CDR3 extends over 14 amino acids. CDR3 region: CASSHGSGPYEQYF. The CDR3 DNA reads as TGTGCCAGCAGTCACGGGAGCGGTCCCTACGAGCAGTACTTC.

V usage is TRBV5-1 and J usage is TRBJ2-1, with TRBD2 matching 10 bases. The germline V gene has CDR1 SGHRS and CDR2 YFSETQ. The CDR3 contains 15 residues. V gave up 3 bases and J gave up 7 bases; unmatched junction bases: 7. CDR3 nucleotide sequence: TGCGCCAGCAGCTGGGGACTAGCGAGCAAAAATGAGCAGTTCTTC. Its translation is CASSWGLASKNEQFF.

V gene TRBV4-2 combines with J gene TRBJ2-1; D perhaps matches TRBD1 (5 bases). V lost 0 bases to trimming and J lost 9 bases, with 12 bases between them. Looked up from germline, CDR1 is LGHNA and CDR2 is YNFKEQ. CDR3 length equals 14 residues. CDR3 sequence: CASSQDLVRGEQFF. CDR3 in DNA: TGTGCCAGCAGCCAAGATTTGGTAAGGGGTGAGCAGTTCTTC.

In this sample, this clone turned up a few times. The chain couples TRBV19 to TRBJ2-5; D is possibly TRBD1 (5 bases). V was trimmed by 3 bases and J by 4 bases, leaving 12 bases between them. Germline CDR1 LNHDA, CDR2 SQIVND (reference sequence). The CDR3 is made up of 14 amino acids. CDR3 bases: TGTGCCAGTAGTATCCAGGAAGGGGCAGAGACCCAGTACTTC. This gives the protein CASSIQEGAETQYF. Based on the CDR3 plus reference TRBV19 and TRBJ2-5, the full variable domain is DGGITQSPKYLFRKEGQNVTLSCEQNLNHDAMYWYRQDPGQGLRLIYYSQIVNDFQKGDIAEGYSVSREKKESFPLTVTSAQKNPTAFYLCASSIQEGAETQYFGPGTRLLVL.

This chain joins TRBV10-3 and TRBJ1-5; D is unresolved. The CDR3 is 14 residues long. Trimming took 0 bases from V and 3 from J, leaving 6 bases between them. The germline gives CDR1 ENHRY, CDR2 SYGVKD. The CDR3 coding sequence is TGTGCCATCAGTGAGTCCACGGCCAATCAGCCCCAGCATTTT. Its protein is CAISESTANQPQHF.

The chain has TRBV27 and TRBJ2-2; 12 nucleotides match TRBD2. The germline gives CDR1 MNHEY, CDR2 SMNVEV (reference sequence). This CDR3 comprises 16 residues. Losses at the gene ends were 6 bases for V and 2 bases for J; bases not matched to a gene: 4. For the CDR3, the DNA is TGTGCCAGCAGAAGACTAGCGGGAGTCAACACCGGGGAGCTGTTTTTT. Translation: CASRRLAGVNTGELFF.

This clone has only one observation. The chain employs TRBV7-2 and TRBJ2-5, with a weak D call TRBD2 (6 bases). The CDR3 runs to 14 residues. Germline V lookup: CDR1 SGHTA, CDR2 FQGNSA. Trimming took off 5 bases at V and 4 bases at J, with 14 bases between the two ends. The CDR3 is CASSPRLVPETQYF. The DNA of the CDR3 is TGTGCCAGCAGCCCCCGACTAGTGCCAGAGACCCAGTACTTC.

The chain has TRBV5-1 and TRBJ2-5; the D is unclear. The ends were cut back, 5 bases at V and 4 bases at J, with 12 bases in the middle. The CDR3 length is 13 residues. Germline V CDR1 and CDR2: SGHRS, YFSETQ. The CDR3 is CASRDGMGETQYF. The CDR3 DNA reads TGCGCCAGCAGGGACGGTATGGGAGAGACCCAGTACTTC.

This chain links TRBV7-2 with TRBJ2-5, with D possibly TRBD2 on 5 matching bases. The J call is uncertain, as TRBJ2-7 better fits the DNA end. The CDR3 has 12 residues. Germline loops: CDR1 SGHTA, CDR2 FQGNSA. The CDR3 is CASSRGSYEQYF. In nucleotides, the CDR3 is TGTGCCAGCAGCCGGGGTTCCTACGAGCAGTACTTC.

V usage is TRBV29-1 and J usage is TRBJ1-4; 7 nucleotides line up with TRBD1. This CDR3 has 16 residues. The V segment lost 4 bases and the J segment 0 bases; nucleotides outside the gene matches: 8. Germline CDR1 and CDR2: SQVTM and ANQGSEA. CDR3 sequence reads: CSVGGRGGSTNEKLFF. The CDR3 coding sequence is TGCAGCGTTGGCGGCAGGGGGGGATCAACTAATGAAAAACTGTTTTTT. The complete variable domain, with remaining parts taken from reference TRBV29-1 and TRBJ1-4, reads SAVISQKPSRDICQRGTSLTIQCQVDSQVTMMFWYRQQPGQSLTLIATANQGSEATYESGFVIDKFPISRPNLTFSTLTVSNMSPEDSSIYLCSVGGRGGSTNEKLFFGSGTQLSVL.

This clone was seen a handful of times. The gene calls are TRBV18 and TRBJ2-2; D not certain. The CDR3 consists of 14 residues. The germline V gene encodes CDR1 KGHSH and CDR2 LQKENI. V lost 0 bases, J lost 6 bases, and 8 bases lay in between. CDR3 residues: CASSPPWVSGELFF. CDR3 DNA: TGTGCCAGCTCACCACCCTGGGTGTCCGGGGAGCTGTTTTTT.

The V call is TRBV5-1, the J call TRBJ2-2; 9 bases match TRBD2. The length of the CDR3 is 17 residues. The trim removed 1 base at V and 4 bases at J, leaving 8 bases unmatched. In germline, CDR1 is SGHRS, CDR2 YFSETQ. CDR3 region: CASSLTNSGSSTGELFF. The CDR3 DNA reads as TGCGCCAGCAGCTTGACCAATAGCGGGAGCTCCACCGGGGAGCTGTTTTTT.

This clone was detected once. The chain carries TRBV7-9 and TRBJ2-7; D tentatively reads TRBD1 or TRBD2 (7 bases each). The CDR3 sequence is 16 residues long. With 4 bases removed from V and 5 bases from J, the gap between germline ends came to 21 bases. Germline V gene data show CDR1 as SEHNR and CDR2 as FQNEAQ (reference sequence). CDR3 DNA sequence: TGTGCCAGCAGCTCGGGGGGACAGCCCGTTCGGAACGAGCAGTACTTC. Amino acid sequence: CASSSGGQPVRNEQYF.